This T cell receptor (beta chain) comes out of a study of T cells in Graves' hyperthyroidism and ophthalmopathy. Overall study findings and caveats: It was a median approximately six months before onset that the model predicted ophthalmopathy.

Worth noting for this clonotype: Its antigen remains unidentified.

What was amplified from RNA transcripts were TCR beta CDR3 regions. TCR CDR3 underwent first-round RT-PCR with the HTBI primer set. One entry per CDR3 protein results from TCRdb running MiXCR on the multiplex PCR reads. The table has around 300,000 distinct CDR3 sequences, roughly 13% seen once; the top ten hold 7% to 8.5%. Among the patients, aged 18 to 65, hyperthyroidism was newly diagnosed and had lasted under 2 months. The CDR3 is 11 residues long. In germline, CDR1 is SGDLS, CDR2 YYNGEE. Trimming cost V 3 bases and J 5 bases, with 6 bases left between them. This chain uses TRBV9 with TRBJ2-7; no clear D. This clonotype originated in a woman aged 25 to 39 with Graves' hyperthyroidism that later progressed to Graves' ophthalmopathy. Sample: blood. The CDR3 region has the DNA TGTGCCAGCAGCGGGGATCACGAGCAGTACTTC. It specifies CASSGDHEQYF. Variable domain in full (rest from reference TRBV9 and TRBJ2-7): DSGVTQTPKHLITATGQRVTLRCSPRSGDLSVYWYQQSLDQGLQFLIQYYNGEERAKGNILERFSAQQFPDLHSELNLSSLELGDSALYFCASSGDHEQYFGPGTRLTVT.